Listed below are T cell receptor beta chains from one sample, sequenced in a study of T cells in Graves' hyperthyroidism and ophthalmopathy. TCRdb re-called the multiplex PCR reads with MiXCR, one entry per CDR3 protein. The data hold 600,000 or so distinct CDR3 sequences, with under 60% observed a single time. Source material: peripheral blood or thyroid tissue (not recorded which). These receptors came from a woman younger than 35 with Graves' hyperthyroidism. Both conserved end residues are part of each CDR3. D genes are given only for firm matches. The size entry is marked missing in some rows and otherwise reads once, few, many or a size class.

TRBJ2-2,TRBV6-1,-,14,-,TGTGCCAGCAAGTCGGGGGGACAGACCGGGGAGCTGTTTTTT,CASKSGGQTGELFF
TRBJ1-1,TRBV25-1,many,15,-,TGTGCCAGCAGACTGACAGGCAAGGGCAACACTGAAGCTTTCTTT,CASRLTGKGNTEAFF
TRBJ1-2,TRBV7-9,many,15,TRBD1,TGTGCCAGCAGCTTGGGGACAGGGACCAACTATGGCTACACCTTC,CASSLGTGTNYGYTF
TRBJ2-6,TRBV3-1,-,16,-,TGTGCCAGCAGCCAAGATTGGGCGGGACGGGCCAACGTCCTGACTTTC,CASSQDWAGRANVLTF
TRBJ1-6,TRBV15,once,15,-,TGTGCCACCAGCAGTTTAGCGACAGGTTCATCACCCCTCCACTTT,CATSSLATGSSPLHF
TRBJ2-5,TRBV2,-,14,TRBD1,TGTGCCAGCAGATACCGGACAGGGGAAGAGACCCAGTACTTC,CASRYRTGEETQYF
TRBJ2-3,TRBV7-9,-,13,-,TGTGCCAGCAGCCCGTTTCACAAAGATACGCAGTATTTT,CASSPFHKDTQYF
TRBJ1-1,TRBV25-1,many,11,-,TGTGCCAGCAGTGAATTATCAGTGCCTTTCTTT,CASSELSVPFF
TRBJ2-7,TRBV2,-,14,TRBD2,TGTGCCAGCAGTGGCGGACTAGCGCCCTACGAGCAGTACTTC,CASSGGLAPYEQYF
TRBJ2-7,TRBV2,-,14,TRBD2,TGTGCCAGCATATCAGACGGGAGGGCCGCCGAGCAGTACTTC,CASISDGRAAEQYF
TRBJ1-1,TRBV10-3,many,14,TRBD1,TGTGCCATCAGAACGGGACAGATGAACACTGAAGCTTTCTTT,CAIRTGQMNTEAFF
TRBJ1-2,TRBV2,-,14,-,TGTGCCAGCAGTTTAAAGGGATCCAACTATGGCTACACCTTC,CASSLKGSNYGYTF
TRBJ1-2,TRBV9,few,15,-,TGTGCCAGCAGCGCTCCCGGGGACACCGGTCCTGGCTATACCTTC,CASSAPGDTGPGYTF
TRBJ2-5,TRBV5-8,-,16,TRBD2,TGTGCCAGCAGCTCGGGCGGGAGGACTGAAGCAGAGACCCAGTACTTC,CASSSGGRTEAETQYF
TRBJ1-1,TRBV29-1,medium-sized,9,-,TGCAGCGTTGAACCCGGGACACTCTTT,CSVEPGTLF
TRBJ2-7,TRBV7-6,-,13,-,TGTGCCAGCAGTCTTCGGGAGTTCTACGAGCAGTACTTC,CASSLREFYEQYF
TRBJ2-5,TRBV9,-,14,TRBD2,TGTGCCAGCAGCGTAGGGACTAGCGGCCGGACCCAGTACTTC,CASSVGTSGRTQYF
TRBJ2-7,TRBV10-3,-,14,TRBD2,TGTGCCATCAGGGGACTAGCGGGAGACGGGGAGCAGTACTTC,CAIRGLAGDGEQYF
TRBJ2-5,TRBV5-1,once,15,-,TGCGCCAGCAGCTCGGCGGACAGCGGAATATTGACCCAGTACTTC,CASSSADSGILTQYF
TRBJ2-7,TRBV9,-,14,TRBD2,TGTGCCAGCAGCGTGACTAGCGGGACCTACGGGCAGTACTTC,CASSVTSGTYGQYF
TRBJ1-4,TRBV25-1,-,14,-,TGTGCCAGCAGCCGACTATCAACTAATGAAAAACTGTTTTTT,CASSRLSTNEKLFF
TRBJ1-2,TRBV2,-,16,TRBD1,TGTGCCAGCAGCCAAGAGCAGGGGGGGCCACCTTATGGCTACACCTTC,CASSQEQGGPPYGYTF
TRBJ2-2,TRBV7-2,few,17,TRBD1,TGTGCCAGCAGCTTAGCGCAGGGACAGGGGATTGCCGGGGAGCTGTTTTTT,CASSLAQGQGIAGELFF
TRBJ1-2,TRBV29-1,-,10,-,TGCAGCGTAGGAGACTCTGGCTACACCTTC,CSVGDSGYTF
TRBJ2-3,TRBV19,-,12,-,TGTGCCAGTAGTACTCTTAGAAATACGCAGTATTTT,CASSTLRNTQYF
TRBJ1-6,TRBV19,-,15,TRBD1,TGTGCCAGTAGTCCGGGACAGGGTGGGGATTCACCCCTCCACTTT,CASSPGQGGDSPLHF
TRBJ2-7,TRBV2,-,13,TRBD1,TGTGCCAGCGAGGGACAGGGAAGCTACGAGCAGTACTTC,CASEGQGSYEQYF
TRBJ1-4,TRBV7-9,-,13,-,TGTGCCAGCAGCGGGGGCCGTAGTGAAAAACTGTTTTTT,CASSGGRSEKLFF
TRBJ1-1,TRBV14,few,13,-,TGTGCCAGCAGCCAAGATGGATCCACTGAAGCTTTCTTT,CASSQDGSTEAFF
TRBJ2-2,TRBV6-2/TRBV6-3,-,14,TRBD2,TGTGCCAGCAAAGGGACTAGCGTTCCCGGGGAGCTGTTTTTT,CASKGTSVPGELFF
TRBJ1-5,TRBV2,-,13,-,TGTGCCAGCAGTGATAGTCTTTTAGGGGCCCAGCATTTT,CASSDSLLGAQHF
TRBJ1-1,TRBV7-9,few,14,-,TGTGCCAGCAGTTACCAACCGCCTCCCACTGAAGCTTTCTTT,CASSYQPPPTEAFF
TRBJ1-2,TRBV25-1,-,14,-,TGTGCCAGCAGTGTCAGACGGGGGCCTGATGGCTACACCTTC,CASSVRRGPDGYTF
TRBJ1-1,TRBV7-3,-,15,-,TGTGCCAGTCTTGAGGAGGTAGTTATGAACACTGAAGCTTTCTTT,CASLEEVVMNTEAFF
TRBJ2-2,TRBV10-3,-,14,-,TGTGCCATCACCCAAGCGGCAGGGACCGGGGAGCTGTTTTTT,CAITQAAGTGELFF
TRBJ2-7,TRBV7-3,-,13,TRBD1,TGTGCCAGCAGCGCACCTAGGGGGCTTGAGCAGTACTTC,CASSAPRGLEQYF
TRBJ2-7,TRBV7-9,-,14,-,TGTGCCTGGATCGGGGCCACGGCCCCCTACGAGCAGTACTTC,CAWIGATAPYEQYF
TRBJ2-3,TRBV19,-,13,TRBD1,TGTGCCAGTACTAGGACAGGGAGAGATACGCAGTATTTT,CASTRTGRDTQYF
TRBJ1-1,TRBV10-3,-,14,-,TGTGCCAGCAGTGAAGGTGATTACAACACTGAAGCTTTCTTT,CASSEGDYNTEAFF
TRBJ1-4,TRBV29-1,-,12,TRBD1,TGCAGCGTTGACGATACAGGGGGGGATCAGACGTTT,CSVDDTGGDQTF
TRBJ1-2,TRBV29-1,many,14,-,TGCAGCGTGAGTCCTTTAGGGACGGATGGTGGCTACACCTTC,CSVSPLGTDGGYTF
TRBJ1-6,TRBV25-1,many,16,-,TGTGCCAGCAGTGAATATAAGGCGGGAGGGGATTCACCCCTCCACTTT,CASSEYKAGGDSPLHF
TRBJ1-4,TRBV25-1,-,15,TRBD1,TGTGCCAGCAGTGAATGGGGGACAGGCACCGAAAAACTGTTTTTT,CASSEWGTGTEKLFF
TRBJ2-7,TRBV11-1,once,16,TRBD1,TGTGCCAGCAGCTCGAGAAAACAGGGGGTAACCTACGAGCAGTACTTC,CASSSRKQGVTYEQYF
TRBJ2-3,TRBV14,-,14,TRBD2,TGTGCCAGCAGCCACGGGACTAGCGGAAATACGCAGTATTTT,CASSHGTSGNTQYF
TRBJ1-2,TRBV20-1,-,15,TRBD1,TGCAGTGCTCCCGCAGTAGAGGGGGCTGCAGATGGCTACACCTTC,CSAPAVEGAADGYTF
TRBJ2-7,TRBV15,many,11,-,TGTGCCACCAGCAGCGGAACCGAGCAGTACTTC,CATSSGTEQYF
TRBJ2-7,TRBV7-3,-,14,TRBD2,TGCGCCAGCAGCCCAACGGCGGGAGACCACGAGCAGTACTTC,CASSPTAGDHEQYF
TRBJ2-5,TRBV20-1,-,13,-,TGCAGTGCCCCGACAGGAGCCTCGGAGACCCAGTACTTC,CSAPTGASETQYF
TRBJ2-6,TRBV7-6,few,17,TRBD1,TGTGCCAGCACCCGGACAGGGAGTAGTGGTGGGGCCAACGTCCTGACTTTC,CASTRTGSSGGANVLTF
TRBJ1-5,TRBV6-5,-,11,-,TGTGCCAGCAGTTACTCGGAGCCCCAGCATTTT,CASSYSEPQHF
TRBJ2-7,TRBV7-9,-,16,TRBD2,TGTGCCAGCAGCGAGACTAGCGGGAGGTTTATCTACGAGCAGTACTTC,CASSETSGRFIYEQYF
TRBJ2-7,TRBV29-1,many,15,TRBD2,TGCAGCGTTGCGCGAGAGGGACTAGCGGGACATGAGCAGTACTTC,CSVAREGLAGHEQYF
TRBJ1-1,TRBV7-3,-,15,TRBD1,TGTGCCAGCAGCTACGAGACAGGGTTGGTAACTGAAGCTTTCTTT,CASSYETGLVTEAFF
TRBJ1-5,TRBV12-3/TRBV12-4,-,13,-,TGTGCCAGCATGTGGGGCCCCAATCAGCCCCAGCATTTT,CASMWGPNQPQHF
TRBJ2-5,TRBV24-1,-,17,TRBD2,TGTGCCACCAGTGATTCCGGACTAGCGGGAGGTAGAAAGACCCAGTACTTC,CATSDSGLAGGRKTQYF
TRBJ2-7,TRBV7-9,-,17,-,TGTGCCAGCAGTCCCTCCCGGGGCGGAAGTAGCTCCTACGAGCAGTACTTC,CASSPSRGGSSSYEQYF
TRBJ1-2,TRBV15,-,15,-,TGTGCCACCAGCAGAGATCGGCCAGCCAACTATGGCTACACCTTC,CATSRDRPANYGYTF
TRBJ2-2,TRBV7-2,-,15,TRBD1,TGTGCCAGCAGCCCGGGGACAGGGTCGGGCGGGGAGCTGTTTTTT,CASSPGTGSGGELFF